Shown below are 18 T cell receptor beta chains from a single sample sequenced in a study of blood T cell repertoires in COVID-19. Generated by immunoSEQ multiplex PCR, the TCRdb table keeps only in-frame clones and is missing some. The table records more than 250,000 clones, around 88% of them present only once. Sequenced sample: peripheral blood. All receptors come from a woman in her 50s with acute or convalescent COVID-19.

This clone was seen repeatedly, ten times or more. The gene calls are TRBV19 and TRBJ2-2; 9 bases align to TRBD1. Germline CDR1 is LNHDA and CDR2 is SQIVND (reference sequence). J was trimmed by 5 bases and V by 6 bases; bases with no gene match: 10. The CDR3 consists of 16 residues. In nucleotides, the CDR3 is TGTGCCAGTAGCAGGGGGTGGACAGGGGTGACCGGGGAGCTGTTTTTT. Residues: CASSRGWTGVTGELFF.

The chain has TRBV6-5 and TRBJ2-7, with 7 bases fitting TRBD1. The CDR3 has 11 residues. Germline V gene data show CDR1 as MNHEY and CDR2 as SVGAGI. J lost 5 bases, V lost 7 bases, and 2 bases had no gene match. The CDR3 nucleotides read TGTGCCAGCACCCAGGGGGACGAGCAGTACTTC. Protein: CASTQGDEQYF.

This clone showed up just a few times. This chain uses TRBV27 with TRBJ1-5, with D tentatively TRBD1 (5 bases). The germline CDR1 and CDR2 sequences are MNHEY and SMNVEV (reference sequence). The CDR3 length is 16 residues. Trimming removed 6 bases at V and 0 bases at J, with 15 bases between. The CDR3 here is CASSPRGTVSNQPQHF. CDR3 bases: TGTGCCAGCAGCCCACGGGGGACGGTTAGCAATCAGCCCCAGCATTTT.

This clone has only a few counts. The CDR3 DNA reads as TGTGCCAGCAGCCCTGCCGAGGGGGCCATGAACACTGAAGCTTTCTTT. Protein product: CASSPAEGAMNTEAFF. This rearrangement joins TRBV4-2 to TRBJ1-1; TRBD1 matches 7 bases. Germline V gene sequence: CDR1 LGHNA, CDR2 YNFKEQ. V lost 4 bases and J lost 0; bases outside the gene matches: 8. The CDR3 has 16 amino acids.

Remarks on this clone: Other DNA sequences in the sample encode the same CDR3. The chain is built from TRBV7-9 and TRBJ2-3; 11 nucleotides line up with TRBD2. CDR3 length: 16 residues. CDR1 SEHNR and CDR2 FQNEAQ come from the germline V gene (reference sequence). The trim removed 3 bases at V and 4 bases at J, leaving 6 bases unmatched. The CDR3 sequence is CASSFRTSGGADTQYF. CDR3 DNA sequence: TGTGCCAGCAGCTTCCGAACTAGCGGGGGAGCAGATACGCAGTATTTT.

This chain connects TRBV5-4 to TRBJ2-7; 14 nucleotides line up with TRBD2. CDR1 is SGHNT and CDR2 is YYREEE in the germline V gene (reference sequence). The CDR3 is 19 residues long. V trimming: 4 bases; J trimming: 2 bases; junction bases outside the gene matches: 14. DNA of the CDR3: TGTGCCAGCAGCCCCTCCCCTGGACTAGCGGGAGGACGAACCTACGAGCAGTACTTC. Translating gives CASSPSPGLAGGRTYEQYF.

This clone was recorded once. The chain carries TRBV30 and TRBJ2-2, with 12 bases aligning to TRBD2. The V gene's germline CDR1 is GTSNPN and CDR2 SVGIG (reference sequence). CDR3 length equals 15 residues. The J segment lost 1 base and the V segment lost 5 bases, leaving 2 bases of the junction unmatched. CDR3 loop: CAWGGLAGNTGELFF. For the CDR3, the DNA is TGTGCCTGGGGGGGACTAGCGGGGAACACCGGGGAGCTGTTTTTT. The full variable domain, rest sourced from reference TRBV30 and TRBJ2-2, is SQTIHQWPATLVQPVGSPLSLECTVEGTSNPNLYWYRQAAGRGLQLLFYSVGIGQISSEVPQNLSASRPQDRQFILSSKKLLLSDSGFYLCAWGGLAGNTGELFFGEGSRLTVL.

The genes are TRBV5-1 and TRBJ2-6; possible D gene TRBD1, 6 bases. Trimming took 2 bases from V and 0 from J, leaving 15 bases between them. Germline V CDR1 and CDR2: SGHRS, YFSETQ. The CDR3 covers 18 residues. The CDR3 bases are TGCGCCAGCAGCTTCCTGACAGGTGGTGTCTCTGGGGCCAACGTCCTGACTTTC. Protein sequence: CASSFLTGGVSGANVLTF.

The J gene is TRBJ1-2, the V gene TRBV19; 10 bases match TRBD1. CDR1 is LNHDA and CDR2 is SQIVND in the germline V gene (reference sequence). The CDR3 runs to 15 residues. The ends lost 4 bases at V and 6 bases at J; junction bases unmatched: 8. DNA for the CDR3: TGTGCCAGTAGTAATAGCTTTGGACAGGGGGATGGCTACACCTTC. Amino acids: CASSNSFGQGDGYTF. The full variable domain, completed using reference TRBV19 and TRBJ1-2, is DGGITQSPKYLFRKEGQNVTLSCEQNLNHDAMYWYRQDPGQGLRLIYYSQIVNDFQKGDIAEGYSVSREKKESFPLTVTSAQKNPTAFYLCASSNSFGQGDGYTFGSGTRLTVV.

V usage is TRBV2 and J usage is TRBJ1-1; D is possibly TRBD1 (5 bases). The CDR3 runs to 13 residues. Looked up from germline, CDR1 is SNHLY and CDR2 is FYNNEI. Trimming cost V 6 bases and J 2 bases, with 10 bases left between them. The CDR3 sequence is CASRGEVNTEAFF. CDR3 DNA sequence: TGTGCCAGCAGAGGGGAAGTAAACACTGAAGCTTTCTTT. Full variable domain (remainder filled in from reference TRBV2 and TRBJ1-1): EPEVTQTPSHQVTQMGQEVILRCVPISNHLYFYWYRQILGQKVEFLVSFYNNEISEKSEIFDDQFSVERPDGSNFTLKIRSTKLEDSAMYFCASRGEVNTEAFFGQGTRLTVV.

V and J are TRBV5-6 and TRBJ2-1, with D maybe TRBD1 (6 bases). V lost 3 bases and J lost 0, with 10 bases in between. Germline CDR1 is SGHDT and CDR2 is YYEEEE. This CDR3 has 15 residues. The chain's CDR3 is CASSYGTHSYNEQFF. In nucleotides, the CDR3 is TGTGCCAGCAGCTACGGGACACACTCCTACAATGAGCAGTTCTTC.

The V gene is TRBV5-1, the J gene TRBJ1-4; 9 nucleotides match TRBD1. The CDR3 contains 15 residues. V lost 2 bases, J lost 4 bases, and 3 bases stayed unmatched. The germline gives CDR1 SGHRS, CDR2 YFSETQ. In nucleotides, the CDR3 is TGCGCCAGCAGCTTACAGGGGGCGGGTAATGAAAAACTGTTTTTT. It translates to CASSLQGAGNEKLFF.

The chain uses TRBV25-1 and TRBJ1-2, with D possibly being TRBD1 (6 bases). CDR1 is MGHDK and CDR2 is SYGVNS in the germline V gene. This CDR3 is built from 13 residues. The ends were cut back, 6 bases at V and 4 bases at J, with 12 bases in the middle. CDR3 nucleotide sequence: TGTGCCAGCAGACCAGGGGCGGGCTATGGCTACACCTTC. It codes for CASRPGAGYGYTF.

This sequence joins TRBV2 and TRBJ1-1, with 9 bases matching TRBD1. CDR1 is SNHLY and CDR2 is FYNNEI in the germline V gene. Trimming removed 3 bases from V and 4 bases from J; junction bases left unmatched: 6. The CDR3 contains 15 residues. As DNA, the CDR3 is TGTGCCAGCAGTGAGACAGGGGGGCTGAGCACTGAAGCTTTCTTT. It yields the protein CASSETGGLSTEAFF. The full variable domain, in which reference TRBV2 and TRBJ1-1 provide the parts outside the CDR3, is EPEVTQTPSHQVTQMGQEVILRCVPISNHLYFYWYRQILGQKVEFLVSFYNNEISEKSEIFDDQFSVERPDGSNFTLKIRSTKLEDSAMYFCASSETGGLSTEAFFGQGTRLTVV.

The rearrangement joins TRBV10-3 to TRBJ1-1; no reliable D call. Germline CDR1 is ENHRY and CDR2 is SYGVKD. Trimming stripped 3 bases from V and 3 bases from J, with 14 bases between. The length of the CDR3 is 15 residues. This CDR3 is CAISDSSGGYTEAFF. The CDR3 nucleotides are TGTGCCATCAGTGACTCCTCGGGTGGGTACACTGAAGCTTTCTTT.

Only one count was recorded for this clone. The chain has TRBV6-1 and TRBJ2-4; 8 bases fit TRBD2. The ends lost 1 base at V and 0 bases at J; junction bases unmatched: 11. In germline, CDR1 is MNHNS, CDR2 SASEGT. This CDR3 spans 19 amino acids. DNA for the CDR3: TGTGCCAGCAGTGAAGGTGCGGGGGGAACGACTCTAGCCAAAAACATTCAGTACTTC. Amino acids: CASSEGAGGTTLAKNIQYF.

V and J are TRBV9 and TRBJ2-3, with 8 positions matching TRBD1. Trimming removed 4 bases from V and 6 bases from J; junction bases left unmatched: 7. The CDR3 totals 14 residues. The germline V gene has CDR1 SGDLS and CDR2 YYNGEE. The chain's CDR3 is CASSIGQGVDTQYF. The CDR3 DNA reads TGTGCCAGCAGCATTGGACAGGGCGTGGATACGCAGTATTTT.

This clone was observed a handful of times. V usage is TRBV5-6 and J usage is TRBJ1-2; the D gene is possibly TRBD1 (5 bases). Trimming left V 3 bases short and J 2 bases short, with 14 bases between. CDR1 is SGHDT, CDR2 YYEEEE, per germline. The CDR3 runs 15 residues. The CDR3 loop reads CASSWPQGVNYGYTF. CDR3 sequence (DNA): TGTGCCAGCAGCTGGCCCCAAGGGGTGAACTATGGCTACACCTTC.